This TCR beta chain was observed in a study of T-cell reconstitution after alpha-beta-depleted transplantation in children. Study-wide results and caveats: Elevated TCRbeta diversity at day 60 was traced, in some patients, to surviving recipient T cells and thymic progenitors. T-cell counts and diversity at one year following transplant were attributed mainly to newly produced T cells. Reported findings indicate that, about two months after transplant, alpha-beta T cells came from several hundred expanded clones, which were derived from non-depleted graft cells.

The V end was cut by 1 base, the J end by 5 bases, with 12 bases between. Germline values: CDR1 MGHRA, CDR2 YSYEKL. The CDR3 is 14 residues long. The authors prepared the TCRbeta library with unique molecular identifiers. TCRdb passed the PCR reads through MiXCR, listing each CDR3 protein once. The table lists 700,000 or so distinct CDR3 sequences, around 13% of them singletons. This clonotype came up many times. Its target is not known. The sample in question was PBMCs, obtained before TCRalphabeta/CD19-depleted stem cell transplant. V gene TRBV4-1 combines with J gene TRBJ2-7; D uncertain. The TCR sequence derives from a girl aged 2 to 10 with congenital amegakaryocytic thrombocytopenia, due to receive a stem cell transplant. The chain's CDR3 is CASSQVDSWNEQYF. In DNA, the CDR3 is TGCGCCAGCAGCCAAGTTGACTCCTGGAACGAGCAGTACTTC.